Sequencing of this T cell receptor (beta chain) was carried out in a study of cytomegalovirus exposure and HLA in healthy donors. Overall study findings and caveats: Clonal expansion, a later analysis showed, was greater in HLA-associated TCR beta chains than in equally common others. According to the study, roughly 160 TCR beta chains were cytomegalovirus-associated.

PCR was performed using 60 Vbeta and 13 Jbeta primers. Profiling relied on immunoSEQ multiplex PCR, and the TCRdb table lists in-frame clones only, not all of them. The sample lists around 120,000 clones; around 75% were seen once. In regard to this clone: Its antigen remains unidentified.

The germline CDR1 and CDR2 sequences are MNHEY and SMNVEV (reference sequence). Trimming at V came to 6 bases and at J to 8 bases, leaving 22 bases not matched to a gene. This CDR3 has 18 amino acids. This TCR came from a woman between 50 and 59 years old in good health and CMV-seropositive. Source material: PBMCs. The chain combines TRBV27 with TRBJ1-2; 9 nucleotides align to TRBD1. CDR3: CASSLTQSDRGSSHGYTF. The DNA for the CDR3 is TGTGCCAGCAGCTTAACTCAGTCGGACAGGGGCAGCTCACACGGCTACACCTTC.